The rows below give T cell receptor beta chains drawn from one sample of a study of T cell clones after liver transplantation. Produced via immunoSEQ multiplex PCR; TCRdb's table is partial and in-frame only. The table has tens of thousands of clones, almost 95% seen once. Sequenced material: CD4+ T cells from blood, taken approximately 26 months after liver transplant. The source of these receptors is a human patient who received a liver transplant. Some T cells may possibly be graft donor cells. The CDR3 runs from the conserved cysteine through the conserved F or W. A D gene is named only where the DNA matches it firmly. The listing skips clone size in some rows; elsewhere it reads once, few, many or a size class.

CDR3 protein,clone size,J gene,V gene,CDR3 length,D gene
CASSLEADGNEQFF,.,TRBJ2-1,TRBV7-2,14,.
CAISGEAGGLTDTQYF,.,TRBJ2-3,TRBV10-3,16,TRBD2
CASSPTQGSYEQYF,.,TRBJ2-7,TRBV7-3,14,.
CASSFVTSGSSAYEQYF,.,TRBJ2-7,TRBV11-2,17,TRBD2
CASSLRDSSYEQYF,.,TRBJ2-7,TRBV6-5,14,TRBD1
CASSPPSGRGEETQYF,few,TRBJ2-5,TRBV5-6,16,TRBD2
CASSQELAGGLGGTDTQYF,.,TRBJ2-3,TRBV4-3,19,TRBD2
CASSPGARGGELFF,.,TRBJ2-2,TRBV7-3,14,.
CASSLLGSQGGTGELFF,.,TRBJ2-2,TRBV7-2,17,.
CASSITGGYEQYF,.,TRBJ2-7,TRBV7-9,13,TRBD1
CASSQGAQETQYF,.,TRBJ2-5,TRBV27,13,TRBD1
CSAGTGNEQYF,.,TRBJ2-7,TRBV29-1,11,TRBD1
CASNRWGQGAGNTEAFF,.,TRBJ1-1,TRBV5-1,17,TRBD1
CASSELAGVVTGELFF,.,TRBJ2-2,TRBV6-1,16,TRBD2
CASKDPGQEKETQYF,few,TRBJ2-5,TRBV7-3,15,TRBD1
CASSARTGTYGYTF,.,TRBJ1-2,TRBV6-1,14,TRBD1
CASSPDRSFGNTIYF,.,TRBJ1-3,TRBV7-2,15,.
CAWSGIGTSGTLSLAKNIQYF,.,TRBJ2-4,TRBV30,21,TRBD2
CATSGARRASGNEQFF,.,TRBJ2-1,TRBV15,16,.
CSVELAGNNEQFF,.,TRBJ2-1,TRBV29-1,13,TRBD2
CASSYSTFGFEYEQYF,.,TRBJ2-7,TRBV6-5,16,.
CSVERGDTEAFF,.,TRBJ1-1,TRBV29-1,12,.
CASRLRQETYNEQFF,once,TRBJ2-1,TRBV7-2,15,.
CASSVNPQGTSPLHF,.,TRBJ1-6,TRBV2,15,.
CASSTPSGGFTDTQYF,.,TRBJ2-3,TRBV19,16,TRBD2
CASSPRGAFPNEKLFF,few,TRBJ1-4,TRBV19,16,.
CASSLGAGAGGYTF,once,TRBJ1-2,TRBV5-4,14,.
CASSSAQGAREQETQYF,.,TRBJ2-5,TRBV28,17,TRBD1
CASTIGGGPYGYTF,.,TRBJ1-2,TRBV5-6,14,.